What follows are 4 T cell receptor beta chains derived from one specimen sequenced in a study of T cell clonotyping in hematopoietic cell transplantation. Sequencing was performed with immunoSEQ multiplex PCR; in TCRdb, only in-frame clones are kept and a portion is missing. In the table there are several thousand clones, 76% of which are singletons. Sequencing used peripheral blood mononuclear cells, obtained 100 days after allogeneic stem cell transplant. The receptors stem from a male patient between 45 and 59 years old who had an allogeneic stem cell transplant from an unrelated donor, so the T cells may come from the graft donor. Some clones in this sample may be carry-over from other donors' samples.

V is TRBV5-4 and J is TRBJ2-5, with D unresolved. Trimming removed 4 bases from V and 5 bases from J, with 12 bases in between. In germline, CDR1 is SGHNT, CDR2 YYREEE (reference sequence). The CDR3 has 13 residues. CDR3 DNA sequence: TGTGCCAGCAGCCCGAACCCTATGGAGACCCAGTACTTC. Translating it yields CASSPNPMETQYF. The full variable domain, its missing parts supplied by reference TRBV5-4 and TRBJ2-5, is ETGVTQSPTHLIKTRGQQVTLRCSSQSGHNTVSWYQQALGQGPQFIFQYYREEENGRGNFPPRFSGLQFPNYSSELNVNALELDDSALYLCASSPNPMETQYFGPGTRLLVL.

V usage is TRBV7-9 and J usage is TRBJ1-6, with 9 bases that match TRBD1. Germline values: CDR1 SEHNR, CDR2 FQNEAQ (reference sequence). Trimming took 4 bases from V and 7 from J; bases not matched to a gene: 11. This CDR3 has 17 residues. CDR3 sequence reads: CASSSHTWTGVNSPLHF. DNA for the CDR3: TGTGCCAGCAGCTCCCATACTTGGACAGGGGTGAATTCACCCCTCCACTTT.

The chain uses TRBV9 and TRBJ1-4; D is perhaps TRBD1 (5 bases). The V gene's germline CDR1 is SGDLS and CDR2 YYNGEE. The CDR3 has 15 residues. The ends were cut back, 0 bases at V and 8 bases at J, with 14 bases in the middle. The CDR3 region has the DNA TGTGCCAGCAGCGTAGACGGGGCGCGGAGGGAAAAACTGTTTTTT. Protein sequence: CASSVDGARREKLFF.

Worth noting for this clone: The same CDR3 can be traced to other DNA sequences in this sample. This rearrangement joins TRBV7-2 to TRBJ1-5; TRBD1 is a possible D gene (5 bases). Trimming stripped 5 bases from V and 2 bases from J, with 13 bases between. The CDR3 sequence is 15 residues long. The germline CDR1 and CDR2 sequences are SGHTA and FQGNSA. CDR3 loop: CASSPWGVGNQPQHF. The CDR3 DNA reads as TGTGCCAGCAGCCCTTGGGGGGTAGGCAATCAGCCCCAGCATTTT.